Sequencing of this T cell receptor (beta chain) was carried out in a study of cytomegalovirus exposure and HLA in healthy donors. Among the donors, all were healthy bone marrow donors. There were likely unrecorded immune exposures, though donors were nominally healthy when sampled. With 8 bases clipped from V and 9 bases from J, the junction kept 7 bases outside the gene matches. From germline, CDR1 is GTSNPN and CDR2 SVGIG (reference sequence). The CDR3 totals 13 residues. The PCR contained 60 Vbeta and 13 Jbeta primers. The repertoire was sequenced with immunoSEQ multiplex PCR; TCRdb's copy has only in-frame clones and lacks some. The data show about 170,000 clones, around 77% seen once.

This clonotype originated in a young woman in good health and CMV-seropositive. V gene TRBV30 combines with J gene TRBJ2-1, with 13 bases lining up with TRBD2. Material: PBMCs. The DNA for the CDR3 is TGTGCCGGAGGGACTAGCGGGAAGAGTGAGCAGTTCTTC. This gives the protein CAGGTSGKSEQFF.